This T cell receptor beta chain was captured in a study of blood T cell repertoires in COVID-19. V was shortened by 1 base and J by 1 base, with 10 bases between the two germline ends. CDR3 length equals 15 residues. CDR1 SGHTA and CDR2 FQGNSA come from the germline V gene. Profiled with immunoSEQ multiplex PCR; TCRdb holds only in-frame clones, not every one. The sample yields fewer than 500,000 clones, approximately 90% seen once. The sample holds a few counts of this clone. Sequences were obtained from PBMCs or T cells enriched from blood (not recorded which). The chain has TRBV7-2 and TRBJ1-1; D unclear. This sequence was found in a man aged 30 to 39 who had recovered from COVID-19. CDR3 in DNA: TGTGCCAGCAGCTTAGGGGCGTCCTGGAACACTGAAGCTTTCTTT. It is translated as CASSLGASWNTEAFF.